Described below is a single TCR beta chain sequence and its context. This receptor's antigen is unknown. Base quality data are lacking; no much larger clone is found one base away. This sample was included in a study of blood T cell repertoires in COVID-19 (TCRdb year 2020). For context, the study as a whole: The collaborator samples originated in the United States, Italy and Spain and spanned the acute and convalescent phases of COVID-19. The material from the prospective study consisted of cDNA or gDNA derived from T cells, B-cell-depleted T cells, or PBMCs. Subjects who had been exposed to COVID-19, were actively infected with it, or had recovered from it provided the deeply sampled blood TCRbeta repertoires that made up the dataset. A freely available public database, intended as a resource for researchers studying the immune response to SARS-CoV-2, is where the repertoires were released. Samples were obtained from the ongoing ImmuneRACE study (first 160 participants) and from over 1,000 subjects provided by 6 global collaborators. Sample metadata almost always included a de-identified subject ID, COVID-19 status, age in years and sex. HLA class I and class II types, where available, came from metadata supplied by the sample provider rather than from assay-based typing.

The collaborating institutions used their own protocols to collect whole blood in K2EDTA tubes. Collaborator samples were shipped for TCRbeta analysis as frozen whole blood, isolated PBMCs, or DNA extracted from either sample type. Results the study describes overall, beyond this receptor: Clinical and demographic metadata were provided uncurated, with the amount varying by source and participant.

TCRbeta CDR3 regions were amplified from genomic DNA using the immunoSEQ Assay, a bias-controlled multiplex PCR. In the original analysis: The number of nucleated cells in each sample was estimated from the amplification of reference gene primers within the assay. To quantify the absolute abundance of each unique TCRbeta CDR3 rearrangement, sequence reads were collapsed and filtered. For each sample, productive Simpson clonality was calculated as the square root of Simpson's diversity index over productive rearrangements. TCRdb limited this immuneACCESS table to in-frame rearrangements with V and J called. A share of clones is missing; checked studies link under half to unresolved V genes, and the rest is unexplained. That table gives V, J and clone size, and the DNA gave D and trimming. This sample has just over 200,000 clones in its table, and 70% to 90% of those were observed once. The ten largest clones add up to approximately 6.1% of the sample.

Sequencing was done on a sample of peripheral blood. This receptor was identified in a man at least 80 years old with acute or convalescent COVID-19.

The base sequence is TGTGCTAGTGGTTTGCCCCGGTCTAGAGGCGCCAAAAACATTCAGTACTTC. It translates to CASGLPRSRGAKNIQYF. The V and J genes are TRBV12-5 and TRBJ2-4, with no confident D gene call. The germline V gene yields LGHNT for CDR1 and FRNRAP for CDR2. Trimming costs V 2 bases and J 1 base, and their ends lie 15 bases apart. Including the terminal cysteine and phenylalanine, the CDR3 comprises 17 residues. CDR3 DNA only is kept here, 51 bases in frame from base 1.